This is a list of T cell receptor beta chains from one sample in a study of cytomegalovirus exposure and HLA in healthy donors. The data were produced by immunoSEQ multiplex PCR, yet TCRdb's version contains in-frame clones alone and is incomplete. Here the sample spans about 140,000 clones, around 73% being singletons. Sequencing input: PBMCs. The origin of the receptors is a female donor in good health and CMV-seronegative. Both conserved end residues are part of each CDR3. The order of the fields is clone size, J gene, D gene, V gene, CDR3 protein, CDR3 DNA. D genes are given only for firm matches. The listing skips clone size in some rows; elsewhere it reads once, few, many or a size class.

clone_size: -
j_call: TRBJ2-2
d_call: -
v_call: TRBV7-3
cdr3_aa: CASSLTGSTGELFF
cdr3_nt: TGTGCCAGCAGCTTAACAGGGAGTACCGGGGAGCTGTTTTTT

clone_size: -
j_call: TRBJ1-4
d_call: TRBD1
v_call: TRBV28
cdr3_aa: CASSYRGTGLNEKLFF
cdr3_nt: TGTGCCAGCAGTTACCGAGGGACAGGACTTAATGAAAAACTGTTTTTT

clone_size: -
j_call: TRBJ1-1
d_call: TRBD1
v_call: TRBV4-1
cdr3_aa: CASMDTGTGRAAEAFF
cdr3_nt: TGCGCCAGCATGGATACCGGGACAGGGAGGGCGGCTGAAGCTTTCTTT

clone_size: -
j_call: TRBJ2-1
d_call: -
v_call: TRBV27
cdr3_aa: CASSLGERRGKFF
cdr3_nt: TGTGCCAGCAGTTTGGGAGAGCGCAGAGGGAAGTTCTTC

clone_size: -
j_call: TRBJ1-2
d_call: -
v_call: TRBV15
cdr3_aa: CATTGTQYGYTF
cdr3_nt: TGTGCCACTACAGGGACACAATATGGCTACACCTTC

clone_size: -
j_call: TRBJ2-3
d_call: -
v_call: TRBV7-3
cdr3_aa: CASSAGVTDTQYF
cdr3_nt: TGTGCCAGCAGCGCAGGGGTTACAGATACGCAGTATTTT

clone_size: few
j_call: TRBJ2-7
d_call: -
v_call: TRBV11-2
cdr3_aa: CASSLVGQNYEQYF
cdr3_nt: TGTGCCAGCAGCTTAGTGGGGCAGAACTACGAGCAGTACTTC

clone_size: -
j_call: TRBJ1-5
d_call: TRBD1
v_call: TRBV19
cdr3_aa: CASSMGQFGNQPQHF
cdr3_nt: TGTGCCAGTAGTATGGGACAGTTTGGCAATCAGCCCCAGCATTTT

clone_size: -
j_call: TRBJ2-3
d_call: -
v_call: TRBV27
cdr3_aa: CASSSREPSTDTQYF
cdr3_nt: TGTGCCAGCAGTTCACGCGAGCCTAGCACAGATACGCAGTATTTT

clone_size: -
j_call: TRBJ1-5
d_call: -
v_call: TRBV5-6
cdr3_aa: CASSLMRGSDTSNQPQHF
cdr3_nt: TGTGCCAGCAGCTTGATGCGGGGATCTGACACTAGCAATCAGCCCCAGCATTTT

clone_size: -
j_call: TRBJ1-2
d_call: -
v_call: TRBV29-1
cdr3_aa: CSVRHRNYGYTF
cdr3_nt: TGCAGCGTCCGACATAGAAACTATGGCTACACCTTC